This T cell receptor beta chain was profiled in a study of graft-versus-host responses after intestinal transplantation. Study summary: Multivisceral, liver-intestinal, or isolated intestinal transplants were performed in recipients. Study-wide results and limits: Within allografts, high graft-versus-host to host-versus-graft clonal ratios were seen among patients with graft-donor T cell macrochimerism. The recipient marrow held GvH clones, and some of them showed up first in ileum or blood.

Profiling relied on immunoSEQ multiplex PCR, and the TCRdb table lists in-frame clones only, not all of them. The table has roughly 110,000 clones, roughly 87% seen once. V lost 1 base and J 1 base, leaving 10 bases between the germline ends. There are 15 residues in the CDR3. Germline-derived CDR1 and CDR2 are MNHEY and SMNVEV (reference sequence). Note on this clone: What it binds is unknown.

The chain joins TRBV27 to TRBJ1-1; maybe TRBD1 (6 bases). The material sequenced was unstimulated CD4+ T cells sorted from spleen or lymph node cells, taken before transplant. This clonotype was sampled from a human donor who was the organ donor for an intestinal transplant. Here the CDR3 reads CASSLYGTPNTEAFF. The CDR3, as DNA: TGTGCCAGCAGTTTATACGGGACACCGAACACTGAAGCTTTCTTT.